These T cell receptor beta chains were read from a single sample in a study of blood T cell repertoires in COVID-19. Assay used: immunoSEQ multiplex PCR; TCRdb lists only in-frame clones, some missing. This table holds about 200,000 clones, more than 80% found once. The sample consisted of PBMCs or T cells enriched from blood (not recorded which). Receptor source: a man aged 25 to 40 who had recovered from COVID-19. The conserved cysteine and the conserved F or W are not part of the CDR3 here. Fields, in order: D gene, CDR3 length, V gene, CDR3 protein. The D gene is left open where the match is weak.

>TRBD2|13|TRBV5-1
ASSPGLAVYNEQF
>.|13|TRBV5-1
ASSLAGSAKNIQY
>.|13|TRBV5-6
ASSLEMAGAEKLF
>.|11|TRBV29-1
SVEGRLQTGAF
>TRBD1|13|TRBV9
ASSETGFAGNTIY
>.|14|TRBV5-4
ASSSSGRGLGNTIY
>.|13|TRBV6-5
ASSYSFQSNQPQH
>.|12|TRBV3-1/TRBV3-2
ASSQDIGAGDRT
>TRBD1|15|TRBV27
ASSPGTGKWGNQPQH
>.|11|TRBV4-3
ASSRGHTDTQY
>TRBD1|10|TRBV9
ASRQGGYGYT
>.|11|TRBV2
ASSAGTNYGYT
>.|13|TRBV6-1
ASSEDSFSGNTIY
>TRBD2|15|TRBV5-1
ASRRTSGGLSTDTQY
>.|9|TRBV10-3
AIRQGYGYT
>TRBD1|11|TRBV15
ATSRDDRAEAF
>.|11|TRBV6-5
ASRRTVTDTQY
>.|12|TRBV4-2
ASSQEGGPGTQY
>TRBD2|13|TRBV27
ASSSGTSGRNEQF
>TRBD2|14|TRBV5-1
ASSARIAGGTHEQY
>TRBD1|14|TRBV5-1
ASSLGGGQADYEQY
>.|17|TRBV19
ASSIEQGLWILGNQPQH
>TRBD1|12|TRBV5-8
ASSRETGNSPLH
>TRBD1|13|TRBV4-1
ASSQSRGLGQPQH
>.|13|TRBV9
ASSVEGGWFEKLF
>TRBD1|16|TRBV11-2
ASSSGQGGRYSNQPQH
>.|13|TRBV6-1
ASSEDRYSGNTIY
>.|12|TRBV15
ATSREASRNGYT
>.|15|TRBV4-1
ASSQVGRGRNTGELF